Shown below are 4 T cell receptor beta chains from a single sample sequenced in a study of blood T cell repertoires in COVID-19. TCRdb's copy holds only in-frame clones and misses some; the assay was immunoSEQ multiplex PCR. Of about 130,000 clones in the sample, roughly three quarters were seen once. The sequencing sample was made of peripheral blood. The receptors here all came from a woman aged 70 to 79 with COVID-19, enrolled during active disease.

The chain combines TRBV6-5 with TRBJ2-3, with a possible D match to TRBD2 (7 bases). Trimming left V 8 bases short and J 2 bases short, with 14 bases between. The V gene's germline CDR1 is MNHEY and CDR2 SVGAGI. This CDR3 contains 14 residues. CDR3 sequence (DNA): TGTGCCAGCGGGGGGGGGCCCTACACAGATACGCAGTATTTT. It encodes CASGGGPYTDTQYF.

This clone occurred once. The chain recombines TRBV30 with TRBJ1-2; TRBD1 is a possible D gene (6 bases). CDR1 and CDR2 (germline): GTSNPN, SVGIG (reference sequence). This CDR3 contains 10 residues. The V gene lost 8 bases and the J gene lost 7 bases, with 11 bases spanning the gap. CDR3 in DNA: TGTGCCCTGGTGGGGGCTGGCTACACCTTC. Its translation is CALVGAGYTF.

This CDR3 reads CAISLAGGSYEQYF. Here the CDR3 DNA reads TGTGCCATCAGTTTGGCGGGAGGGTCCTACGAGCAGTACTTC. The V call is TRBV10-3, the J call TRBJ2-7; 9 bases align to TRBD2. The CDR3 sequence is 14 residues long. Germline CDR1 is ENHRY and CDR2 is SYGVKD. Trimming took 5 bases from V and 1 from J; bases not matched to a gene: 3.

The CDR3 DNA is TGTGCCAGCAGCCAAGTGAGGTCGGGGGGGGCCCTCACAGATACGCAGTATTTT. The encoded protein is CASSQVRSGGALTDTQYF. J is TRBJ2-3 and V is TRBV3-1 (or the pseudogene TRBV3-2); 8 bases are shared with TRBD2. This CDR3 region has 18 residues. CDR1 and CDR2 from the germline V gene are LGHDT and YNNKEL (reference sequence). With 1 base clipped from V and 2 bases from J, the junction kept 11 bases outside the gene matches.